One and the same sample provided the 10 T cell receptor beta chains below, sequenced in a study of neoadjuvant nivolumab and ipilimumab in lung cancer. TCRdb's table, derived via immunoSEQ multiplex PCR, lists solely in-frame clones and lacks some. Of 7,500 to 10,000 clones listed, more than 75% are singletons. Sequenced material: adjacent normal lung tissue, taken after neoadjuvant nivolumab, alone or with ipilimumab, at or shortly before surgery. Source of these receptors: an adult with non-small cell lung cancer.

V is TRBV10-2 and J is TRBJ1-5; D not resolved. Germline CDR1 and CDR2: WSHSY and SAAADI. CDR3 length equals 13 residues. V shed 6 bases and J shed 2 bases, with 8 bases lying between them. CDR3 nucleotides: TGCGCCAGCAGCCCCAGAGGCAATCAGCCCCAGCATTTT. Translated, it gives CASSPRGNQPQHF.

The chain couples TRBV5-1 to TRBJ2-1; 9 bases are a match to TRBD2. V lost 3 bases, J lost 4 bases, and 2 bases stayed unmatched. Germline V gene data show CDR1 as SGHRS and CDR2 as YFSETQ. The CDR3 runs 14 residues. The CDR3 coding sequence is TGCGCCAGCAGCTCGGCGGGGGGGTACAATGAGCAGTTCTTC. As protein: CASSSAGGYNEQFF.

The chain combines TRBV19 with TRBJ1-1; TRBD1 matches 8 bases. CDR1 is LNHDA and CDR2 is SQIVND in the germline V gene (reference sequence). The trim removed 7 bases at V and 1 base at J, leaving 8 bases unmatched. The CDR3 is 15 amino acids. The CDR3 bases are TGTGCCAGTACCATAGGTGGGACAGGGAACACTGAAGCTTTCTTT. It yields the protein CASTIGGTGNTEAFF.

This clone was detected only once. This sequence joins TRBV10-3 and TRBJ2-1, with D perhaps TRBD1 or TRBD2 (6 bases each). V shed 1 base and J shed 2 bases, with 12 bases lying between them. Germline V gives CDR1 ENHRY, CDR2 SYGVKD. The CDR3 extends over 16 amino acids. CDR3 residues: CAISELQEGAYNEQFF. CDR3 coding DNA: TGTGCCATCAGTGAGTTACAGGAGGGGGCCTACAATGAGCAGTTCTTC.

CDR3 residues: CASSPGVGYTF. In DNA form, the CDR3 reads TGTGCCAGCTCACCCGGGGTCGGCTACACCTTC. V gene TRBV18 combines with J gene TRBJ1-2; D is undetermined. V lost 3 bases and J lost 8, with 7 bases in between. The CDR3 loop spans 11 amino acids. Germline lookup yields CDR1 KGHSH and CDR2 LQKENI.

The CDR3 spells CASSLWDSTYEQYF. CDR3 DNA sequence: TGTGCCAGCAGCTTATGGGACAGTACCTACGAGCAGTACTTC. The chain joins TRBV7-8 to TRBJ2-7; 7 bases match TRBD1. This CDR3 spans 14 amino acids. The germline V gene encodes CDR1 SGHVS and CDR2 FQNEAQ. V shed 2 bases, J shed 2 bases, and the junction held 3 bases outside the gene matches.

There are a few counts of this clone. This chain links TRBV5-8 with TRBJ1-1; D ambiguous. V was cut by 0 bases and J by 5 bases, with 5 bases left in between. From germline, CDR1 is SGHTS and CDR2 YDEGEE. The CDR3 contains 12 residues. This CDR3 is CASSLVATEAFF. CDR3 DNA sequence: TGTGCCAGCAGCTTGGTGGCTACTGAAGCTTTCTTT. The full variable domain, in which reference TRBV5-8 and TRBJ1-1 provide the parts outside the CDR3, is EAGVTQSPTHLIKTRGQQATLRCSPISGHTSVYWYQQALGLGLQFLLWYDEGEERNRGNFPPRFSGRQFPNYSSELNVNALELEDSALYLCASSLVATEAFFGQGTRLTVV.

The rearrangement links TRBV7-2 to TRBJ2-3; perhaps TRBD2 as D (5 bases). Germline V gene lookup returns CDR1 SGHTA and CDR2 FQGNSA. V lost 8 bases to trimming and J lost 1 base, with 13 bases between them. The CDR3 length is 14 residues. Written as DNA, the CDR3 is TGTGCCAGCGGAGGACCGGGCCGCACAGATACGCAGTATTTT. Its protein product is CASGGPGRTDTQYF.

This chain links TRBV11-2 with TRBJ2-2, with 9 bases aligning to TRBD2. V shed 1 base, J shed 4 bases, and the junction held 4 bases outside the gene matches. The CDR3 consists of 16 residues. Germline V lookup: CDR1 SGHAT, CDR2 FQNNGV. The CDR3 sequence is CASSLVSAGGTGELFF. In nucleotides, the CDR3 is TGTGCCAGCAGCTTAGTATCAGCGGGGGGCACCGGGGAGCTGTTTTTT.

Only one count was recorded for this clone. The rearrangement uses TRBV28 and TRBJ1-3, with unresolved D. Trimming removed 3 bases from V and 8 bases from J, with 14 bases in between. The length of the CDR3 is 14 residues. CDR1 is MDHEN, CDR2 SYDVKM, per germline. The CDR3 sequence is CASSFPARTDTIYF. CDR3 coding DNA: TGTGCCAGCAGTTTCCCGGCCCGGACGGACACCATATATTTT.